This T cell receptor beta chain is from a study of T cell responses to AZD1222 COVID-19 vaccine. Overall study findings and caveats: Baseline seropositivity characterized only a handful of AZD1222 recipients. Clonal diversity was possibly underestimated; the donors were predominantly white British and more often female.

Second-dose intervals near 4 or 12 weeks were combined. TCRdb keeps only in-frame clones here, not all; method: immunoSEQ multiplex PCR. The profile shows tens of thousands of clones, around 87% of them singletons. Germline V gene lookup returns CDR1 MNHEY and CDR2 SVGAGI. Between the trimmed V and J ends, which lost 4 bases and 8 bases, there was a span of 17 bases. The CDR3 is made up of 14 amino acids. Worth noting for this clone: The target antigen is unknown.

The TCR comes from an adult who received the AZD1222 COVID-19 vaccine. The input for sequencing was peripheral blood, taken 28 days after the second AZD1222 dose. The J gene is TRBJ1-2, the V gene TRBV6-5; D is undetermined. The DNA for the CDR3 is TGTGCCAGCAGTTCCGCGGCCTACATGGAAGGCTACACCTTC. Encoded protein: CASSSAAYMEGYTF.